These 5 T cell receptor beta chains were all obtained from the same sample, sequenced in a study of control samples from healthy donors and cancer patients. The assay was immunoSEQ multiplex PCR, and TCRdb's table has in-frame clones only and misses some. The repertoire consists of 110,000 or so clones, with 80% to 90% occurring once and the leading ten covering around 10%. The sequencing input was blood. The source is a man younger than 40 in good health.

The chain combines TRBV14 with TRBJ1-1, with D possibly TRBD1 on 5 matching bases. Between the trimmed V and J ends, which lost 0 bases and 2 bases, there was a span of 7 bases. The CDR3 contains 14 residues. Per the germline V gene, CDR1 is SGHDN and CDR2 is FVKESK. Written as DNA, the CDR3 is TGTGCCAGCAGCCAAGATTGGGGCAACACTGAAGCTTTCTTT. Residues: CASSQDWGNTEAFF.

CDR3 nucleotide sequence: TGTGCCAGCAGTAACCGGGACAGGGTTTATGGCTACACCTTC. Its translation: CASSNRDRVYGYTF. J is TRBJ1-2 and V is TRBV7-2, with 9 bases identical to TRBD1. Germline values: CDR1 SGHTA, CDR2 FQGNSA. This CDR3 spans 14 amino acids. The junction had 7 bases not matched to a gene; V was cut back by 6 bases and J by 5 bases.

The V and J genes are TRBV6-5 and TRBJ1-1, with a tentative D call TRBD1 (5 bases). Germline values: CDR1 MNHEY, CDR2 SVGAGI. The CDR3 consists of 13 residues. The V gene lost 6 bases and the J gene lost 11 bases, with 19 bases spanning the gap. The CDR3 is CASSPPGVSFAFF. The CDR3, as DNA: TGTGCCAGCAGCCCCCCGGGGGTCTCGTTCGCTTTCTTT.

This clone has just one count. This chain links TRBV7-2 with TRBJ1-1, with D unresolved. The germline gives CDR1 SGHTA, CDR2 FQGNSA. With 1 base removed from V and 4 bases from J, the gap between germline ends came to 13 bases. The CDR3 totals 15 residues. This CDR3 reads CASSLEPAGPTEAFF. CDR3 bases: TGTGCCAGCAGCTTAGAACCGGCAGGCCCCACTGAAGCTTTCTTT.

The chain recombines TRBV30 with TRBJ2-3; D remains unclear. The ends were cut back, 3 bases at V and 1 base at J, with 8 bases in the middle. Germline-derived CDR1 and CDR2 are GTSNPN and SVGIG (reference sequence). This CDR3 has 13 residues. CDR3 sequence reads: CAWRTSGTDTQYF. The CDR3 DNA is TGTGCCTGGAGGACATCTGGCACAGATACGCAGTATTTT.